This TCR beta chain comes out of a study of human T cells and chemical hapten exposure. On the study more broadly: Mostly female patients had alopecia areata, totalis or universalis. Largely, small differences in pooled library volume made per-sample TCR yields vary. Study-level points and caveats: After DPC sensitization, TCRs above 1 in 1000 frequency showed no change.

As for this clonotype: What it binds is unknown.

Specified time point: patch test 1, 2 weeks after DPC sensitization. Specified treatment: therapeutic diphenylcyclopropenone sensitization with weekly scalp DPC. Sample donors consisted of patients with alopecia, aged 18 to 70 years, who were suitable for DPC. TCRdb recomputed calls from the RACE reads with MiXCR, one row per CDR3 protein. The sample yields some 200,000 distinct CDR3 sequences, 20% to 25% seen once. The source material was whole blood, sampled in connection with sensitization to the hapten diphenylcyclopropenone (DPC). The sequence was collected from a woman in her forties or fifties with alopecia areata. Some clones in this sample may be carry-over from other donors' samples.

The CDR3 bases are TGTGCCAGCAGCTTCGCAATTTTCGGGGATGCTAACTATGGCTACACCTTC. Protein sequence: CASSFAIFGDANYGYTF. The chain couples TRBV7-9 to TRBJ1-2; D unresolved. The CDR3 runs 17 residues. CDR1 and CDR2 from the germline V gene are SEHNR and FQNEAQ (reference sequence). V was pared by 3 bases and J by 0 bases, with 17 bases between.